This T cell receptor beta chain was captured by sequencing in a study of cytomegalovirus exposure and HLA in healthy donors. Worth noting for this clone: Antigen unknown.

Vbeta (60) and Jbeta (13) primers were used in the PCR. Produced via immunoSEQ multiplex PCR; TCRdb's table is partial and in-frame only. The data show about 67,000 clones, with around 87% seen just once and about an eighth held by the top ten. Study results and caveats: Later work associated roughly 15,000 TCR beta sequences with HLA alleles at 0.05 false discovery rate. The study flagged some 170 TCR beta chains as cytomegalovirus-associated.

This CDR3 is 13 amino acids long. Germline assignment: CDR1 SQVTM and CDR2 ANQGSEA. V shed 4 bases and J 4 bases; nucleotides not matched to a gene: 7. This receptor was obtained from a woman aged 25 to 39 in good health and CMV-seropositive. The genes are TRBV29-1 and TRBJ2-7, with TRBD1 matching 7 bases. The sequencing input was PBMCs. The CDR3 region is CSVGGGAAYEQYF. The DNA of the CDR3 is TGCAGCGTTGGAGGGGGCGCCGCGTACGAGCAGTACTTC.